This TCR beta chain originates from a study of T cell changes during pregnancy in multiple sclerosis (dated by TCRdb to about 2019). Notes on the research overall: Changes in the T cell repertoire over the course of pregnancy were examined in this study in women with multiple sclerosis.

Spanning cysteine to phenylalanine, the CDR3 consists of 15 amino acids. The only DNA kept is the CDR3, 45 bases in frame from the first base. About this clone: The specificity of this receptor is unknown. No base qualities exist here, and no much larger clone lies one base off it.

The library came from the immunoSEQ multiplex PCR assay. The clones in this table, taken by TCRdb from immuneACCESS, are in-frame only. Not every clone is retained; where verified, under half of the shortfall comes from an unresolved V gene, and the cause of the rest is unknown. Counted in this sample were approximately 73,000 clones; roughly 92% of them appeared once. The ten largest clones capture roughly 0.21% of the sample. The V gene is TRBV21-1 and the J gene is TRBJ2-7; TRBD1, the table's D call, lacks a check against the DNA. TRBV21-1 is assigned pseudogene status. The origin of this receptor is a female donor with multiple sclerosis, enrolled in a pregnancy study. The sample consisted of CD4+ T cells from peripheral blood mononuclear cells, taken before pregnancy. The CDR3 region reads CASSKLGDRTYEQYF. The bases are TGTGCCAGCAGCAAATTGGGGGACAGGACCTACGAGCAGTACTTC.